This T cell receptor (beta chain) comes out of a study of blood T cells in healthy people across ages. Primers used in a second PCR of roughly 7 to 11 cycles were a sample-barcoded 5' primer and a J-beta primer mix. One entry per CDR3 protein results from TCRdb running MiXCR on the 5' RACE reads. Of approximately 360,000 distinct CDR3 sequences in the sample, roughly half were seen once. The length of the CDR3 is 17 residues. Germline-derived CDR1 and CDR2 are SGHRS and YFSETQ. Deletions cut 1 base from V and 2 bases from J, with 17 bases between. Material: blood. The source of this sequence is a man aged 55 to 70 in good health. V and J are TRBV5-1 and TRBJ2-3; D is possibly TRBD1 (7 bases). In DNA form, the CDR3 reads TGCGCCAGCAGCTTGAGCTGGCAGGGGGGACCCACAGATACGCAGTATTTT. The encoded protein is CASSLSWQGGPTDTQYF.